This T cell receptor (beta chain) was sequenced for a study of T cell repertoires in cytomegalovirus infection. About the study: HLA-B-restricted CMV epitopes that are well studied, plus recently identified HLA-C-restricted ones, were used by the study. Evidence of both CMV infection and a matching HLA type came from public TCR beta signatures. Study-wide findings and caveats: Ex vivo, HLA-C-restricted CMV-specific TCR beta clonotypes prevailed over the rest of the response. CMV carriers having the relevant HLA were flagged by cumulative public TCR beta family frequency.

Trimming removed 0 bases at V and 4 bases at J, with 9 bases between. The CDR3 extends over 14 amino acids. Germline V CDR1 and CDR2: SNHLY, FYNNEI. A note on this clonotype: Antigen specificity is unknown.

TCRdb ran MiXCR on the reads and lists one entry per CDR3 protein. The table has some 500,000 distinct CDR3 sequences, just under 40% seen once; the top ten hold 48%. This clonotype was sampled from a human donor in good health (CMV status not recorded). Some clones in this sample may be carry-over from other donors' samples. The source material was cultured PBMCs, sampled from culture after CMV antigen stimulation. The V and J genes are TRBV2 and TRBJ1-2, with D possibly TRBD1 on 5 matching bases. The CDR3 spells CASSEAGVSYGYTF. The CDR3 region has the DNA TGTGCCAGCAGTGAAGCGGGGGTTAGCTATGGCTACACCTTC.